A single sample is the source of the 5 T cell receptor beta chains below, sequenced in a study of siplizumab effects on memory and regulatory T cells. A 37°C coculture lasting 6 to 7 days was applied to the mixed lymphocyte reaction cells. For these receptors, no antigen is known. Only in-frame clones appear in the TCRdb table, and some are missing; sequencing was by immunoSEQ multiplex PCR. The sample has about 12,000 clones; approximately 50% are singletons. The specimen was CFSE-low (dividing) CD8+ T cells sorted from an allogeneic mixed lymphocyte reaction. These receptors were collected from a human donor in good health; the cells came from an allogeneic mixed lymphocyte reaction. Some clones in this sample may be carry-over from other donors' samples.

V and J are TRBV6-5 and TRBJ2-5; 10 nucleotides line up with TRBD1. With 5 bases clipped from V and 4 bases from J, the junction kept 7 bases outside the gene matches. Germline CDR1 is MNHEY and CDR2 is SVGAGI. The CDR3 is 15 residues long. Here the CDR3 reads CASSRDRGMGETQYF. CDR3 coding DNA: TGTGCCAGCAGTCGGGACAGGGGAATGGGAGAGACCCAGTACTTC.

By share, this clone counts as medium-sized (0.01 to 0.1%). This sequence joins TRBV10-3 and TRBJ1-2; weak D call: TRBD1 (5 bases). The CDR3 has 12 residues. With 7 bases removed from V and 3 bases from J, the gap between germline ends came to 9 bases. Germline V gene sequence: CDR1 ENHRY, CDR2 SYGVKD. This CDR3 reads CAITGTDYGYTF. CDR3 DNA sequence: TGTGCCATCACCGGGACGGACTATGGCTACACCTTC.

This clone was detected a few times. J is TRBJ2-2 and V is TRBV21-1; TRBD2, the D gene given by the table, was not confirmed from the DNA. TRBV21-1 represents a pseudogene. The CDR3 has 18 residues. This chain's CDR3 is CASSTPGLAGGSGGELFF. Here the CDR3 DNA reads TGTGCCAGCAGCACACCAGGACTAGCGGGAGGGAGCGGCGGGGAGCTGTTTTTT.

In this sample, this clone is medium-sized. The chain joins TRBV4-1 to TRBJ2-7; D possibly corresponds to TRBD2 (5 bases). In germline, CDR1 is MGHRA, CDR2 YSYEKL. V was cut by 4 bases and J by 0 bases, with 13 bases left in between. The CDR3 has 15 residues. CDR3 coding DNA: TGCGCCAGCAGCCTTACGGACGGGGACTCCTACGAGCAGTACTTC. It encodes CASSLTDGDSYEQYF.

Notes on this clone: The junction does not match germline at one end; this may be a read error. V usage is TRBV27 and J usage is TRBJ2-1; D remains unclear. CDR1 is MNHEY, CDR2 SMNVEV, per germline (reference sequence). The CDR3 has 15 amino acids. The CDR3 loop is CASSVSMDSYNEQFF. CDR3 DNA: TGTGCCAGCAGTGTATCTATGGACTCCTACAATGAGCAGTTCTTC.